The clone carrying this T cell receptor beta chain was seen many times. What it binds is unknown. Germline CDR1 and CDR2: MNHEY and SVGEGT. The CDR3 covers 13 residues. Trimming left V 5 bases short and J 4 bases short, with 11 bases between. This entry comes from a study of CD8+CD57+ T cells in acquired aplastic anemia. Study observations and caveats: Statistical testing detected no significant gap in CD8+ Simpson's diversity between patients and controls.

All sequencing subjects had displayed CD8+CD57+ cell expansion on flow cytometry. Genomic DNA constituted the template upon which TCR beta VDJ and CDR3 profiling was performed. One entry per CDR3 protein, called by TCRdb with MiXCR from the reads. Here the sample spans about 240,000 distinct CDR3 sequences, around half being singletons. The V gene is TRBV6-2 or TRBV6-3, the J gene TRBJ1-1; no reliable D call. Sequenced input: sorted CD4+, CD8+, or CD8+CD57+ T cells (not recorded which) from PBMCs. This TCR was recovered from a human donor with aplastic anemia. As DNA, the CDR3 is TGTGCCAGCAGTCGGCCGCTAGGCACTGAAGCTTTCTTT. Translating gives CASSRPLGTEAFF.